This T cell receptor (beta chain) was captured in a study of cytomegalovirus exposure and HLA in healthy donors. Study information: The Caucasian-associated ancestry cluster held roughly 84% of 300 to 500 genotyped donors. Overall study results and limits: Reportedly, HLA-A and HLA-B alleles of most subjects were accurately predicted from TCR beta. Later analysis found that TCR beta chains associated with HLA were more clonally expanded than other, equally common chains. As a later analysis showed, a missense DCLRE1C variant was linked to trimming of TCR beta V- and J-genes.

This PCR relied on a set of 60 Vbeta primers and 13 Jbeta primers. The assay was immunoSEQ multiplex PCR, and TCRdb's table has in-frame clones only and misses some. The table records 110,000 or so clones, over 65% of them present only once. With regard to this clone: Its antigen is not identified.

This CDR3 has 14 amino acids. Germline loops: CDR1 LNHDA, CDR2 SQIVND (reference sequence). The origin of this receptor is a young woman in good health and CMV-seronegative. The sequenced sample consisted of PBMCs. The rearrangement links TRBV19 to TRBJ2-5; weak D call: TRBD2 (6 bases). The better agreement between TRBJ2-7 and the DNA end casts doubt on the J call. The CDR3 DNA is TGTGCCAGTAGTATTTCCGGGAGTAGGTACGAGCAGTACTTC. Protein sequence: CASSISGSRYEQYF.